These T cell receptor beta chains were read from a single sample in a study of CD8+CD57+ T cells in acquired aplastic anemia. Using its own MiXCR run on the reads, TCRdb lists one record per CDR3 protein. The data hold some 410,000 distinct CDR3 sequences, with 55% to 75% observed a single time. The sample comprised sorted CD4+, CD8+, or CD8+CD57+ T cells (not recorded which) from PBMCs. These TCRs come from a human donor in good health, serving as a control. Both conserved end residues are part of each CDR3.

J: TRBJ2-1; V: TRBV9; CDR3: CASSVRTESLGYNEQFF
J: TRBJ2-2; V: TRBV5-1; CDR3: CASCLTGMNTGELFF
J: TRBJ1-1; V: TRBV25-1; CDR3: CASSEYSAGPNTEAFF
J: TRBJ1-6; V: TRBV20-1; CDR3: CSAVIGSSETLHF
J: TRBJ2-1; V: TRBV19; CDR3: CASGKTDTQFF
J: TRBJ2-3; V: TRBV29-1; CDR3: CSVEDLLRVGSPSTDTQYF
J: TRBJ2-5; V: TRBV20-1; CDR3: CSAREGGRETQYF
J: TRBJ2-4; V: TRBV29-1; CDR3: CSVDRGENIQYF
J: TRBJ1-5; V: TRBV6-1; CDR3: CASSARQGSNQPQHF
J: TRBJ2-5; V: TRBV15; CDR3: CATSSRRGSSETQYF
J: TRBJ1-2; V: TRBV5-1; CDR3: CASSGGRVGTYGYTF
J: TRBJ2-5; V: TRBV29-1; CDR3: CSARAGGQGAQYF
J: TRBJ1-2; V: TRBV5-4; CDR3: CASSPGIDYGYTF
J: TRBJ2-3; V: TRBV20-1; CDR3: CSARGRGGSTDTRYF
J: TRBJ1-2; V: TRBV7-2; CDR3: CASSLTGRVGGSPF
J: TRBJ2-1; V: TRBV7-9; CDR3: CASSWDRAKEQFF
J: TRBJ1-2; V: TRBV19; CDR3: CASSIETASYGYTF